Shown below are 19 T cell receptor beta chains from a single sample sequenced in a study of shared clonotypes between healthy human individuals. Assay: immunoSEQ multiplex PCR; the TCRdb copy retains only in-frame clones and omits some. The table lists roughly 1,500,000 clones, approximately 98.5% of them singletons. The sequenced material came from naive CD4+ T cells sorted from blood. Documented subset: CD45RA+ positively selected. These receptors were taken from a man aged 30-40 years in good health.

The rearrangement joins TRBV4-2 to TRBJ1-1; D possibly corresponds to TRBD1 (5 bases). The CDR3 spans 16 residues. Germline V gene lookup returns CDR1 LGHNA and CDR2 YNFKEQ. Trimming left V 1 base short and J 4 bases short, with 16 bases between. Here the CDR3 DNA reads TGTGCCAGCAGCCAAGGGGGCCTAGGAGGGACCACTGAAGCTTTCTTT. Amino acid sequence: CASSQGGLGGTTEAFF.

The chain is built from TRBV6-5 and TRBJ1-1; TRBD1 matches 8 bases. The CDR3 has 16 amino acids. In germline, CDR1 is MNHEY, CDR2 SVGAGI. V gave up 3 bases and J gave up 2 bases; unmatched junction bases: 8. CDR3 sequence: CASSYSGQGINTEAFF. The CDR3 nucleotides are TGTGCCAGCAGTTATTCAGGACAGGGAATTAACACTGAAGCTTTCTTT.

V and J are TRBV5-1 and TRBJ2-2; TRBD1 matches at 9 bases. This CDR3 is built from 17 residues. V gave up 3 bases and J gave up 3 bases; unmatched junction bases: 9. Germline CDR1 and CDR2: SGHRS and YFSETQ. CDR3 amino acids: CASSWTQGAPDTGELFF. The CDR3 nucleotides are TGCGCCAGCAGCTGGACACAGGGGGCGCCGGACACCGGGGAGCTGTTTTTT.

V gene TRBV6-5 combines with J gene TRBJ2-7; no reliable D call. This CDR3 comprises 14 residues. V lost 4 bases and J 0 bases, leaving 10 bases between the germline ends. Germline V gene lookup returns CDR1 MNHEY and CDR2 SVGAGI. CDR3 nucleotides: TGTGCCAGCAGTTCCTCAATTGGCTCCTACGAGCAGTACTTC. Its protein product is CASSSSIGSYEQYF.

V usage is TRBV4-1 and J usage is TRBJ2-7, with TRBD1 matching 9 bases. V trimming: 2 bases; J trimming: 0 bases; junction bases outside the gene matches: 2. From germline, CDR1 is MGHRA and CDR2 YSYEKL. This CDR3 is 15 amino acids long. CDR3 nucleotides: TGCGCCAGCAGCCAAACGGGACAGGGCTCCTACGAGCAGTACTTC. It is translated as CASSQTGQGSYEQYF.

The CDR3: CASSIAGAWQIVAFF. Written as DNA, the CDR3 is TGTGCCAGTAGTATAGCTGGGGCTTGGCAGATCGTTGCTTTCTTT. This sequence joins TRBV19 and TRBJ1-1; perhaps TRBD1 as D (5 bases). CDR1 is LNHDA and CDR2 is SQIVND in the germline V gene (reference sequence). Trimming pared 1 base from V and 11 bases from J, leaving 20 bases between. The CDR3 sequence is 15 residues long.

V is TRBV27 and J is TRBJ2-7; TRBD1 is a possible D gene (5 bases). Germline V lookup: CDR1 MNHEY, CDR2 SMNVEV (reference sequence). V shed 2 bases and J shed 0 bases, with 8 bases lying between them. This CDR3 has 14 amino acids. The CDR3 here is CASSLRGASYEQYF. CDR3 nucleotide sequence: TGTGCCAGCAGTTTAAGGGGCGCCTCCTACGAGCAGTACTTC.

V usage is TRBV5-1 and J usage is TRBJ2-3, with a possible D match to TRBD2 (6 bases). Trimming stripped 6 bases from V and 0 bases from J, with 26 bases between. The CDR3 sequence is 19 residues long. The V gene's germline CDR1 is SGHRS and CDR2 YFSETQ. The CDR3 spells CASTRGIKRAGSSTDTQYF. CDR3 bases: TGCGCCAGCACCCGAGGAATCAAGCGGGCCGGCTCTAGCACAGATACGCAGTATTTT.

This clone has just one count. The chain is built from TRBV28 and TRBJ2-5, with D tentatively TRBD1 (6 bases). The CDR3 totals 13 residues. Trimming pared 8 bases from V and 1 base from J, leaving 11 bases between. In germline, CDR1 is MDHEN, CDR2 SYDVKM. Written as DNA, the CDR3 is TGTGCCAGCCGGGGACATGCCCAAGAGACCCAGTACTTC. Amino acids: CASRGHAQETQYF.

The chain combines TRBV11-2 with TRBJ2-3, with a weak D call TRBD1 (5 bases). V was trimmed by 8 bases and J by 7 bases, leaving 16 bases between them. Germline-derived CDR1 and CDR2 are SGHAT and FQNNGV. The CDR3 sequence is 13 residues long. CDR3: CASGAVSSNTQYF. The CDR3 DNA reads as TGTGCCAGCGGGGCCGTTTCATCGAATACGCAGTATTTT. The whole variable domain, remainder taken from reference TRBV11-2 and TRBJ2-3, is EAGVAQSPRYKIIEKRQSVAFWCNPISGHATLYWYQQILGQGPKLLIQFQNNGVVDDSQLPKDRFSAERLKGVDSTLKIQPAKLEDSAVYLCASGAVSSNTQYFGPGTRLTVL.

The J gene is TRBJ2-1, the V gene TRBV18; 13 nucleotides match TRBD2. V shed 3 bases and J 2 bases; nucleotides not matched to a gene: 7. Germline CDR1 KGHSH, CDR2 LQKENI. The CDR3 runs 18 residues. Here the CDR3 DNA reads TGTGCCAGCTCACCTCGGACTAGCGGGAGTTCAGCCTACAATGAGCAGTTCTTC. It codes for CASSPRTSGSSAYNEQFF.

J is TRBJ2-1 and V is TRBV5-4; 7 nucleotides agree with TRBD2. After removal of 0 bases from V and 0 bases from J, the junction contained 6 bases not matched to a gene. Per the germline V gene, CDR1 is SGHNT and CDR2 is YYREEE (reference sequence). The CDR3 spans 17 residues. DNA of the CDR3: TGTGCCAGCAGCTTGGCCCTGAGGACTAGCTCCTACAATGAGCAGTTCTTC. Translating gives CASSLALRTSSYNEQFF.

The chain is built from TRBV7-7 and TRBJ2-1; 9 nucleotides align to TRBD2. CDR3 length equals 16 residues. The V gene's germline CDR1 is SSHAT and CDR2 FNYEAQ (reference sequence). V lost 0 bases, J lost 5 bases, and 5 bases stayed unmatched. Written as DNA, the CDR3 is TGTGCCAGCAGCTTAGCGCGTAGCGGGAGTAACAATGAGCAGTTCTTC. Residues: CASSLARSGSNNEQFF.

This chain joins TRBV5-4 and TRBJ2-7; the match to TRBD1 covers 8 bases. This CDR3 region has 17 residues. The germline CDR1 and CDR2 sequences are SGHNT and YYREEE (reference sequence). J was trimmed by 6 bases and V by 3 bases; bases with no gene match: 17. For the CDR3, the DNA is TGTGCCAGCAGCTCCAAAAAGGACAGGGCATTGGCTCGCGAGCAGTACTTC. As protein: CASSSKKDRALAREQYF.

The V gene is TRBV18, the J gene TRBJ1-5, with 9 bases aligning to TRBD1. The CDR3 runs to 17 residues. Per germline, CDR1 KGHSH and CDR2 LQKENI. The V and J ends lost 3 bases and 7 bases, in that order; junction bases with no gene match: 13. The CDR3 sequence is CASSPRQTGGFPQPQHF. As DNA, the CDR3 is TGTGCCAGCTCACCCCGTCAAACAGGGGGCTTCCCCCAGCCCCAGCATTTT.

This chain connects TRBV15 to TRBJ2-7, with D possibly matching TRBD2 (6 bases). This CDR3 is 14 amino acids long. Germline values: CDR1 LNHNV, CDR2 YYDKDF (reference sequence). V was shortened by 4 bases and J by 0 bases, with 10 bases between the two germline ends. The CDR3 here is CATSKGLNSYEQYF. Here the CDR3 DNA reads TGTGCCACCAGCAAGGGACTTAACTCCTACGAGCAGTACTTC.

The chain couples TRBV6-6 to TRBJ2-7; tentative D call: TRBD2 (6 bases). CDR3 length equals 15 residues. Trimming left V 5 bases short and J 0 bases short, with 14 bases between. The V gene's germline CDR1 is MNHNY and CDR2 SVGAGI (reference sequence). Written as DNA, the CDR3 is TGTGCCAGCAGTCAGGGACTCCCCCGCTCCTACGAGCAGTACTTC. Translated: CASSQGLPRSYEQYF.

The rearrangement joins TRBV9 to TRBJ2-2; TRBD2 agrees at 11 bases. V dropped 0 bases and J dropped 4; count of bases not matched to a gene: 8. This CDR3 region has 18 residues. Germline CDR1 SGDLS, CDR2 YYNGEE. The CDR3: CASSVVSSGRLATGELFF. The CDR3 coding sequence is TGTGCCAGCAGCGTAGTTTCTAGCGGGAGGCTTGCCACCGGGGAGCTGTTTTTT.

The genes are TRBV7-9 and TRBJ1-5, with 9 nucleotides matching TRBD1. Germline V gives CDR1 SEHNR, CDR2 FQNEAQ (reference sequence). V lost 5 bases and J lost 6; bases outside the gene matches: 14. This CDR3 spans 17 amino acids. The chain's CDR3 is CASSQGQGINPFQPQHF. The CDR3 DNA is TGTGCCAGCAGCCAAGGACAGGGGATAAACCCATTTCAGCCCCAGCATTTT.